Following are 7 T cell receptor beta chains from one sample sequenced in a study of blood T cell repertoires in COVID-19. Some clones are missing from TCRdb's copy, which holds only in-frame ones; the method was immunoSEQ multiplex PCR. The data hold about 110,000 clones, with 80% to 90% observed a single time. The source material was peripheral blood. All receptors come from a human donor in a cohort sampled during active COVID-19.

CDR3 in DNA: TGTGCCAGCAGCTTGGTTACAGGGTTCTACGAGCAGTACTTC. It is translated as CASSLVTGFYEQYF. The chain links TRBV5-6 to TRBJ2-7; D may be TRBD1 (6 bases). The CDR3 runs to 14 residues. The germline V gene has CDR1 SGHDT and CDR2 YYEEEE. V was trimmed by 0 bases and J by 3 bases, leaving 10 bases between them.

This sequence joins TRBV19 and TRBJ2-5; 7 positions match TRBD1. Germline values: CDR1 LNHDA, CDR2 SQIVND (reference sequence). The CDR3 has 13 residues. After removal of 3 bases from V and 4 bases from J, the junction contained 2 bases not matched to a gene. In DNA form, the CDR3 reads TGTGCCAGTAGTATCAGGGGGTCAGAGACCCAGTACTTC. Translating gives CASSIRGSETQYF.

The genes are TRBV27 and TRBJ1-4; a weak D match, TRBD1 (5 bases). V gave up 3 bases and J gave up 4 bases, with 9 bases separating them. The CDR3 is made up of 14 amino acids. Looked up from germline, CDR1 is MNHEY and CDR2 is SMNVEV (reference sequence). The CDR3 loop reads CASSFAGLNEKLFF. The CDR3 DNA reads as TGTGCCAGCAGTTTCGCAGGGCTTAATGAAAAACTGTTTTTT.

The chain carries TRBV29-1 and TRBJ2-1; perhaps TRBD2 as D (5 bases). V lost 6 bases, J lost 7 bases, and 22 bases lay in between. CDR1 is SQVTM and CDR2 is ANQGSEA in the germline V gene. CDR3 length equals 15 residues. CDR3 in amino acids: CSVEVGVREINEQFF. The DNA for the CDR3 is TGCAGCGTCGAGGTGGGAGTTAGGGAAATAAATGAGCAGTTCTTC.

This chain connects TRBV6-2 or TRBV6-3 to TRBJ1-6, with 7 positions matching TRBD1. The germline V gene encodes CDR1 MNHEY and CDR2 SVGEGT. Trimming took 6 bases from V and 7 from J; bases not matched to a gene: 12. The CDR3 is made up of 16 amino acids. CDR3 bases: TGTGCCAGCAGCCCCGACAGGGCTTATATCAATTCACCCCTCCACTTT. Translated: CASSPDRAYINSPLHF.

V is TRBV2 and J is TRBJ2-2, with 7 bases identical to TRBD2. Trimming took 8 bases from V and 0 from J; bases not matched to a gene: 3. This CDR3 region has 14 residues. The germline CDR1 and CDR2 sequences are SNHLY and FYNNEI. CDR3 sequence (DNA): TGTGCCAGCGGAGCGGGATCGAACACCGGGGAGCTGTTTTTT. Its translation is CASGAGSNTGELFF.

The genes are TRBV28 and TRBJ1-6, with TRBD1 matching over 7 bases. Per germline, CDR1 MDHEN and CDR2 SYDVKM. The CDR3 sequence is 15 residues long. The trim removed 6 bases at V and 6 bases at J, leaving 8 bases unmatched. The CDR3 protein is CASRAEGARNSPLHF. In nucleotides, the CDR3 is TGTGCCAGCAGGGCGGAGGGGGCCCGTAATTCACCCCTCCACTTT.